This is a list of T cell receptor beta chains from one sample in a study of T-cell reconstitution after alpha-beta-depleted transplantation in children. A single record per CDR3 protein comes from TCRdb applying MiXCR to the PCR reads. The sample shows approximately 980,000 distinct CDR3 sequences, about 29% of them seen only once. This specimen consisted of PBMCs, mostly from graft donor cells, obtained 360 days after TCRalphabeta/CD19-depleted stem cell transplant. These receptors were collected from a boy younger than two who had a stem cell transplant for SCID, so the T cells may come from the graft donor. Each CDR3 is given without its conserved first and last residue.

>TRBJ1-3|TRBV20-1
SASAGRSSGNTIY
>TRBJ2-7|TRBV4-1
ASSQVQGGPYEQY
>TRBJ2-3|TRBV7-7
ASSWTWTDTQY
>TRBJ1-2|TRBV25-1
ASSEWDRYGYT
>TRBJ2-1|TRBV5-1
ASSLASVGRGNNEQF
>TRBJ2-1|TRBV11-2
ASSLDRVSGTNYNEQF
>TRBJ2-5|TRBV18
ASSTTQGRETQY
>TRBJ2-7|TRBV12-3/TRBV12-4
ASSFGPYEQY
>TRBJ1-2|TRBV10-3
AISESTGSYGYT
>TRBJ2-7|TRBV7-9
ASSPFGDEQY
>TRBJ1-2|TRBV15
ATSRDSDGGGYT